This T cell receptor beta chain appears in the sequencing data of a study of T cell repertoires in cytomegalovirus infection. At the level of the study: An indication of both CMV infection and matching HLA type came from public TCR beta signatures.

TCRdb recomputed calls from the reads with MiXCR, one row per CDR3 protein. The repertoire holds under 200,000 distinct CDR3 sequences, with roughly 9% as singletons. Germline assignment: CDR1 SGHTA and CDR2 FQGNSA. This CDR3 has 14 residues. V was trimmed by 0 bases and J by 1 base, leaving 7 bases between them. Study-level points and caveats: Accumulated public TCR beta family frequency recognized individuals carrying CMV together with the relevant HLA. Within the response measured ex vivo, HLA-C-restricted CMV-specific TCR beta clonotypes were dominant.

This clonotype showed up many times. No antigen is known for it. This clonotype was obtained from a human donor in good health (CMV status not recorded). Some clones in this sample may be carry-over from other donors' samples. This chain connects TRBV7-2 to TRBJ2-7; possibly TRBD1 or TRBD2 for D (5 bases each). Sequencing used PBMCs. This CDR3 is CASSLAWGSYEQYF. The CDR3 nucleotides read TGTGCCAGCAGCTTAGCGTGGGGGTCCTACGAGCAGTACTTC.